This is a list of T cell receptor beta chains from one sample in a study of cytomegalovirus exposure and HLA in healthy donors. Assay used: immunoSEQ multiplex PCR; TCRdb lists only in-frame clones, some missing. The table lists around 200,000 clones, around 80% of them singletons. Specimen: PBMCs. These receptors came from a woman aged 25 to 39 in good health and CMV-seropositive. Both conserved end residues are part of each CDR3. D genes are given only for firm matches. Size values are once, few and many counts, or a class for expanded clones, and some rows have none.

TRBJ2-5 | TRBV7-8 | once | 14 | TRBD1 | TGTGCCAGCAGCTCGACGACAGGGCGAGAGACCCAGTACTTC | CASSSTTGRETQYF
TRBJ1-1 | TRBV7-2 | NA | 15 | NA | TGTGCCAGCAGCTTAGGGGGGGGATTGAACACTGAAGCTTTCTTT | CASSLGGGLNTEAFF
TRBJ2-3 | TRBV6-4 | NA | 14 | TRBD2 | TGTGCCCTTCGGGGGGGGGCAGTCACAGATACGCAGTATTTT | CALRGGAVTDTQYF
TRBJ2-1 | TRBV28 | NA | 16 | NA | TGTGCCAGCAGTTTTCCCCCCCGAGAACACAGCAATGAGCAGTTCTTC | CASSFPPREHSNEQFF
TRBJ1-2 | TRBV25-1 | NA | 16 | TRBD1 | TGTGCCAGCAGTCGATTGGAAGGACAGGGATACCGTGGCTACACCTTC | CASSRLEGQGYRGYTF
TRBJ1-2 | TRBV6-1 | NA | 14 | TRBD1 | TGTGCCAGCAGTTTGGGACAGGGGGGTCGTGGCTACACCTTC | CASSLGQGGRGYTF
TRBJ2-2 | TRBV19 | NA | 15 | NA | TGTGCCAGTAGTCCTTCCCGTACGAACACCGGGGAGCTGTTTTTT | CASSPSRTNTGELFF
TRBJ2-7 | TRBV9 | few | 16 | NA | TGTGCCAGCAGCGTAGGCGTTAGCGGAAGTATGGCCGAGCAGTACTTC | CASSVGVSGSMAEQYF
TRBJ2-3 | TRBV7-2 | NA | 16 | NA | TGTGCCAGCAGCTCCCGACTAGATGGGCGCACAGATACGCAGTATTTT | CASSSRLDGRTDTQYF
TRBJ2-3 | TRBV30 | NA | 15 | TRBD1 | TGTGCCTGGAGCCAGGGGGCCCATCCCACAGATACGCAGTATTTT | CAWSQGAHPTDTQYF